Listed below are T cell receptor beta chains from one sample, sequenced in a study of memory CD4+ T cells and cytomegalovirus serostatus. Sequencing was performed with immunoSEQ multiplex PCR; in TCRdb, only in-frame clones are kept and a portion is missing. The sample yields approximately 41,000 clones, about 82% seen once. Source material: memory CD4+ T cells from blood. The receptors originated from an adult in good health and CMV-seronegative. The CDR3 runs from the conserved cysteine through the conserved F or W. The order of the fields is clone size, D gene, J gene, V gene, CDR3 protein, CDR3 DNA. The D gene is left open where the match is weak. For some rows the clone size is stated as once, few or many, or as a class when expanded; others skip it.

NA | TRBD1 | TRBJ1-5 | TRBV19 | CASRLDRGLTRPQHF | TGTGCCAGTAGATTGGACAGGGGGCTAACGAGGCCCCAGCATTTT
NA | TRBD2 | TRBJ2-3 | TRBV15 | CATSPAGDSDTQYF | TGTGCCACCAGCCCAGCGGGAGATTCCGATACGCAGTATTTT
NA | NA | TRBJ2-3 | TRBV5-1 | CASSFGDTDTQYF | TGCGCCAGCAGCTTTGGCGACACAGATACGCAGTATTTT
once | NA | TRBJ2-1 | TRBV29-1 | CSVEPESSYNEQFF | TGCAGCGTTGAACCTGAAAGCTCCTACAATGAGCAGTTCTTC
NA | NA | TRBJ2-5 | TRBV11-2 | CASSLPGFRETQYF | TGTGCCAGCAGCTTACCCGGGTTCAGGGAGACCCAGTACTTC
NA | TRBD1 | TRBJ2-6 | TRBV5-3 | CARSPITGVYSGANVLTF | TGTGCCAGAAGCCCGATTACAGGGGTCTACTCTGGGGCCAACGTCCTGACTTTC
NA | NA | TRBJ2-2 | TRBV7-2 | CASSLAGDVGELFF | TGTGCCAGCAGCTTAGCCGGGGATGTCGGGGAGCTGTTTTTT
NA | NA | TRBJ2-2 | TRBV5-1 | CASSLTSLVGELFF | TGCGCCAGCAGCTTGACCTCTTTGGTGGGGGAGCTGTTTTTT
NA | NA | TRBJ2-3 | TRBV9 | CASSPTTLDTQYF | TGTGCCAGCAGCCCCACTACGCTTGATACGCAGTATTTT
NA | NA | TRBJ2-5 | TRBV7-6 | CASSLQETQYF | TGTGCCAGCAGCTTGCAAGAGACCCAGTACTTC
NA | NA | TRBJ2-7 | TRBV7-2 | CASRGNYEQYF | TGTGCCAGCAGGGGAAATTACGAGCAGTACTTC
NA | NA | TRBJ1-2 | TRBV30 | CAWSVGGANYGYTF | TGTGCCTGGAGTGTGGGGGGAGCTAACTATGGCTACACCTTC
NA | NA | TRBJ2-6 | TRBV5-4 | CASTHQRSSDSGANVLTF | TGTGCCAGCACCCATCAGCGGAGCTCGGACTCTGGGGCCAACGTCCTGACTTTC
NA | NA | TRBJ1-1 | TRBV28 | CASSRGMNTEAFF | TGTGCCAGCAGTAGGGGGATGAACACTGAAGCTTTCTTT
NA | TRBD2 | TRBJ2-3 | TRBV30 | CAWGTSGRLNTQYF | TGTGCCTGGGGAACTAGCGGGAGGTTGAATACGCAGTATTTT
NA | TRBD2 | TRBJ2-7 | TRBV11-1 | CASSLGLAGEYEQYF | TGTGCCAGCAGCCTGGGACTAGCGGGAGAGTACGAGCAGTACTTC
NA | TRBD2 | TRBJ2-1 | TRBV10-2 | CASSDGASGRHRDNEQFF | TGCGCCAGCAGTGATGGGGCTAGCGGGAGACATAGGGACAATGAGCAGTTCTTC
few | TRBD1 | TRBJ1-2 | TRBV28 | CASRGVDRGLGGYTF | TGTGCCAGCAGAGGGGTAGACAGGGGGCTTGGTGGCTACACCTTC
NA | NA | TRBJ2-5 | TRBV5-8 | CASSLVPGAGLETQYF | TGTGCCAGCAGCTTGGTCCCCGGGGCAGGGCTGGAGACCCAGTACTTC
NA | NA | TRBJ1-2 | TRBV4-2 | CASSPDSTNYGYTF | TGTGCCAGCAGCCCAGACAGCACTAACTATGGCTACACCTTC
NA | NA | TRBJ1-2 | TRBV2 | CASSVGENYGYTF | TGTGCCAGCAGTGTGGGGGAGAACTATGGCTACACCTTC
NA | NA | TRBJ2-5 | TRBV6-6 | CASSYSRETQYF | TGTGCCAGCAGTTACTCGAGAGAGACCCAGTACTTC
once | TRBD1 | TRBJ2-3 | TRBV7-9 | CASSEGQGGMNTQYF | TGTGCCAGCAGCGAGGGACAGGGGGGTATGAATACGCAGTATTTT
once | NA | TRBJ2-5 | TRBV7-2 | CASSGGRQETQYF | TGTGCCAGCAGTGGAGGGCGGCAAGAGACCCAGTACTTC
NA | NA | TRBJ2-5 | TRBV7-2 | CAPPRRGQETQYF | TGTGCCCCCCCTCGGCGGGGACAAGAGACCCAGTACTTC
NA | NA | TRBJ1-4 | TRBV14 | CASSQNEFEEKLFF | TGTGCCAGCAGCCAGAATGAGTTTGAGGAAAAACTGTTTTTT
NA | NA | TRBJ2-2 | TRBV6-1 | CASSDTRGSNTGELFF | TGTGCCAGCAGTGATACGAGGGGGTCGAACACCGGGGAGCTGTTTTTT
NA | NA | TRBJ1-1 | TRBV28 | CASVQGFTEAFF | TGTGCCAGCGTCCAGGGTTTCACTGAAGCTTTCTTT
NA | TRBD1 | TRBJ1-5 | TRBV19 | CASSMGQGTNQPQHF | TGTGCCAGTAGTATGGGACAGGGGACAAATCAGCCCCAGCATTTT
NA | NA | TRBJ2-5 | TRBV5-5 | CASSPRGQETQYF | TGTGCCAGCAGCCCCAGGGGACAAGAGACCCAGTACTTC
NA | NA | TRBJ2-1 | TRBV7-2 | CASSLTASSYNEQFF | TGTGCCAGCAGCTTAACGGCTAGCTCCTACAATGAGCAGTTCTTC
NA | NA | TRBJ2-7 | TRBV11-2 | CASSLGGNRNYEQYF | TGTGCCAGCAGCTTAGGCGGGAACAGGAACTACGAGCAGTACTTC
once | TRBD2 | TRBJ2-1 | TRBV4-3 | CASSQDWPTSGSMSNEQFF | TGCGCCAGCAGCCAAGATTGGCCGACTAGCGGGAGTATGAGCAATGAGCAGTTCTTC
NA | TRBD2 | TRBJ2-7 | TRBV9 | CASSVNPAGNYEQYF | TGTGCCAGCAGCGTAAACCCAGCGGGAAATTACGAGCAGTACTTC
NA | NA | TRBJ1-1 | TRBV7-2 | CASSLVVVRSTEAFF | TGTGCCAGCAGCTTAGTAGTGGTAAGGAGCACTGAAGCTTTCTTT
NA | NA | TRBJ2-3 | TRBV5-1 | CASSFATDTQYF | TGCGCCAGCAGCTTTGCCACAGATACGCAGTATTTT
many | TRBD1 | TRBJ1-4 | TRBV30 | CAWSRQGVEKLFF | TGTGCCTGGAGTAGACAGGGAGTGGAGAAACTGTTTTTT
NA | NA | TRBJ2-5 | TRBV28 | CASSPITGKGETQYF | TGTGCCAGCAGTCCAATTACAGGGAAGGGCGAGACCCAGTACTTC
few | TRBD1 | TRBJ1-1 | TRBV7-8 | CASSFRRAGQGSEAFF | TGTGCCAGCAGCTTCCGGAGGGCCGGACAGGGCTCTGAAGCTTTCTTT
NA | NA | TRBJ2-2 | TRBV9 | CASEGPRGTGELFF | TGTGCCAGCGAGGGACCAAGAGGCACCGGGGAGCTGTTTTTT
few | NA | TRBJ1-5 | TRBV19 | CASSILTDTYSNQPQHF | TGTGCCAGTAGTATACTTACCGATACCTATAGCAATCAGCCCCAGCATTTT
NA | NA | TRBJ1-2 | TRBV4-1 | CASSPGMGDGYTF | TGCGCCAGCAGTCCCGGCATGGGGGATGGCTACACCTTC
NA | NA | TRBJ2-7 | TRBV19 | CASSYSLGPGWEQYF | TGTGCCAGTAGTTATTCGCTGGGCCCGGGCTGGGAGCAGTACTTC
few | NA | TRBJ1-1 | TRBV7-8 | CASSRGRLNTEAFF | TGTGCCAGCAGCAGGGGACGGCTGAACACTGAAGCTTTCTTT
NA | TRBD1 | TRBJ2-7 | TRBV13 | CASSRRSGTGSYEQYF | TGTGCCAGCAGCCGTCGAAGCGGGACAGGGTCCTACGAGCAGTACTTC
NA | NA | TRBJ2-6 | TRBV30 | CAWRTVGANVLTF | TGTGCCTGGAGGACCGTAGGGGCCAACGTCCTGACTTTC
NA | NA | TRBJ2-4 | TRBV18 | CASSPVFENIQYF | TGTGCCAGCTCACCGGTGTTCGAAAACATTCAGTACTTC
NA | TRBD2 | TRBJ2-1 | TRBV6-6 | CASSHGTSGTNEQFF | TGTGCCAGTTCACACGGGACTAGCGGCACCAATGAGCAGTTCTTC